A single TCR beta chain is shown here with its context. What it binds is unknown. The table came from immunoSEQ multiplex PCR; TCRdb's copy has only in-frame clones and leaves some out. The sample contains 27,000 or so clones, roughly 84% of which appear only once. Germline CDR1 SGHDN, CDR2 FVKESK. V shed 4 bases and J shed 1 base, with 10 bases lying between them. This CDR3 comprises 14 residues. This sample was taken from a study of OX40 agonist ivuxolimab in advanced cancers. Across the study: At 82.7% male, the cohort had a mean age of 60 years, ranging from roughly 20 to 85.

Blood specimens came from baseline, cycle 4 day 1, and cycle 7 day 1. Study-level results: CD4+ and CD8+ blood T cells expanded clonally by week 6 at 0.1 to 3.0 mg/kg.

The specimen comprised CD4+ or CD8+ T cells sorted from blood, sampled in a trial of the OX40 agonist ivuxolimab. V usage is TRBV14 and J usage is TRBJ1-2; no clear D gene. This clonotype was sampled from an adult with an advanced solid tumor such as melanoma, head and neck, liver or kidney cancer. The CDR3 is CASSPTWGNYGYTF. The CDR3 nucleotides are TGTGCCAGCAGCCCGACCTGGGGTAACTATGGCTACACCTTC.